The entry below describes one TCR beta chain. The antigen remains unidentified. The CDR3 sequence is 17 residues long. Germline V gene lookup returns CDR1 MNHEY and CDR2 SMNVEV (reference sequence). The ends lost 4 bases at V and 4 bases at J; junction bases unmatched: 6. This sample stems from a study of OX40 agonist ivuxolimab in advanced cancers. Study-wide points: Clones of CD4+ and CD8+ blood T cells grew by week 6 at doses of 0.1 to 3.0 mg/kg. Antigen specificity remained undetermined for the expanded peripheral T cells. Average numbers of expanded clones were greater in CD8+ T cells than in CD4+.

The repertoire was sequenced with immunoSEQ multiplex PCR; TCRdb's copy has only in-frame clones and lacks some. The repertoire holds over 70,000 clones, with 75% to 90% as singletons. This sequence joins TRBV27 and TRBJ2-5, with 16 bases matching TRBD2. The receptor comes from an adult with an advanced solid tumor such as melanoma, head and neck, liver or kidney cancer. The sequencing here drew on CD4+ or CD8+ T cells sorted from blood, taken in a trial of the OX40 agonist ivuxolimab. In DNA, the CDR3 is TGTGCCAGCAGTTCCGGGACTAGCGGGAGGGCAGCAGAGACCCAGTACTTC. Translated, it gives CASSSGTSGRAAETQYF.